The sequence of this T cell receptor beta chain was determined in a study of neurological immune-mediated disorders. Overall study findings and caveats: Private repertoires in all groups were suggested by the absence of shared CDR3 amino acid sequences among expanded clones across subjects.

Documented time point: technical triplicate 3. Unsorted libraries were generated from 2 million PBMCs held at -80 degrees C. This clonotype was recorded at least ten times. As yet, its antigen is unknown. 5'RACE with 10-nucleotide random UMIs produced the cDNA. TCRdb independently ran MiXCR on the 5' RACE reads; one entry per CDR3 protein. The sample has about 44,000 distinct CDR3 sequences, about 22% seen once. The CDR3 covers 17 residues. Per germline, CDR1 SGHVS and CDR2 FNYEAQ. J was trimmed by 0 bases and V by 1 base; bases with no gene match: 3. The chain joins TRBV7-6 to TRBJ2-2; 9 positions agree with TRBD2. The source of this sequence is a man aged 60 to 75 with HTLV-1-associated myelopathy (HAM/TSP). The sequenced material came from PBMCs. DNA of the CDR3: TGTGCCAGCAGCTTAGAGGCTAGCGGGGCGAACACCGGGGAGCTGTTTTTT. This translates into CASSLEASGANTGELFF.